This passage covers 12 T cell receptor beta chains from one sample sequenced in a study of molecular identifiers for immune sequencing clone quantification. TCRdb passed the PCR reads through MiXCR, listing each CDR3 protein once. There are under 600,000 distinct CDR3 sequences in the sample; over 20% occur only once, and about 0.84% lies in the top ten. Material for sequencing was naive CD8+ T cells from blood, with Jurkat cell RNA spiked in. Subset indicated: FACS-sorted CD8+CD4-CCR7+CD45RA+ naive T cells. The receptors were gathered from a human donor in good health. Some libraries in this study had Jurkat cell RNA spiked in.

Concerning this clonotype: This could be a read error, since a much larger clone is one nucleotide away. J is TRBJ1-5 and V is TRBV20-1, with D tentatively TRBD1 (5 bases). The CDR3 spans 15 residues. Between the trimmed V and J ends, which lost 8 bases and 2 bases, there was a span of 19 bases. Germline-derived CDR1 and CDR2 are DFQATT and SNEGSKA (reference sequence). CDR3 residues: CSTGQGHMGNQPQHF. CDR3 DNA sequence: TGCAGTACTGGACAAGGGCATATGGGCAATCAGCCCCAGCATTTT.

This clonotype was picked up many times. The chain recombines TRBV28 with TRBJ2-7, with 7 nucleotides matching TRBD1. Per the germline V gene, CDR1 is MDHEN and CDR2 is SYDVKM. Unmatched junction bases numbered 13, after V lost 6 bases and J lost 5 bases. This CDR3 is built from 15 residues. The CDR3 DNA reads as TGTGCCAGCAGAATACGACAGGGAACCTTCGACGAGCAGTACTTC. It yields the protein CASRIRQGTFDEQYF.

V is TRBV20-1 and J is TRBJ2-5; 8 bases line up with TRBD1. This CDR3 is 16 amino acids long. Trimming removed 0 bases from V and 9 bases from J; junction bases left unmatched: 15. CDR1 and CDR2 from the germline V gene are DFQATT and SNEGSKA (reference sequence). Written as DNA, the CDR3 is TGCAGTGCTAGAGACCCTTGGACAGGGCCGGAGGGGGCCCAGTACTTC. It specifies CSARDPWTGPEGAQYF.

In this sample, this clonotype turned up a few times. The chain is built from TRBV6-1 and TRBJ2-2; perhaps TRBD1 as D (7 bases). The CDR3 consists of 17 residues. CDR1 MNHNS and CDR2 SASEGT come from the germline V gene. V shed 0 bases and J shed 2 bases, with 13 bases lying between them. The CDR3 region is CASSEARGQINTGELFF. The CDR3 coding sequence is TGTGCCAGCAGTGAAGCGCGGGGACAGATAAACACCGGGGAGCTGTTTTTT.

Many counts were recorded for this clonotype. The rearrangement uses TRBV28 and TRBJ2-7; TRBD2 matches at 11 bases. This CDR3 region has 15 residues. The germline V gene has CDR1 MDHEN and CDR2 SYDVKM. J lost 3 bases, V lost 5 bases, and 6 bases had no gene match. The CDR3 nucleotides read TGTGCCAGCAGTCCGTCTGGGACTAGCGGCTACGAGCAGTACTTC. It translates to CASSPSGTSGYEQYF.

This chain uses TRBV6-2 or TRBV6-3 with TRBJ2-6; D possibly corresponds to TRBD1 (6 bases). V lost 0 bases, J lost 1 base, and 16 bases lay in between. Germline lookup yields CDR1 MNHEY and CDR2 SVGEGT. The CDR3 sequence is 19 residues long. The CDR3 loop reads CASSYSRGTERSGANVLTF. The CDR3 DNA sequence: TGTGCCAGCAGTTACTCGAGGGGGACGGAGAGGTCTGGGGCCAACGTCCTGACTTTC.

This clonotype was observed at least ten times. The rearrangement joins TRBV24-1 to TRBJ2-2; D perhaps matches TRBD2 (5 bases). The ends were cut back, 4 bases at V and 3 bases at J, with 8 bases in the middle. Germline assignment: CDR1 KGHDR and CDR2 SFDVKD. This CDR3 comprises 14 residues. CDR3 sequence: CATSETRHTGELFF. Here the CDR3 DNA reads TGTGCCACCAGTGAAACTAGGCACACCGGGGAGCTGTTTTTT.

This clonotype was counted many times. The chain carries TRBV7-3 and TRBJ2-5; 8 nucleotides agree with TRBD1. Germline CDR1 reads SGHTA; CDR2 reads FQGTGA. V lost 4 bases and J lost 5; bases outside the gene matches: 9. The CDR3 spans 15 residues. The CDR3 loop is CASSSQGARSETQYF. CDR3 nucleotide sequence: TGTGCCAGCAGCTCCCAGGGGGCGCGGTCCGAGACCCAGTACTTC.

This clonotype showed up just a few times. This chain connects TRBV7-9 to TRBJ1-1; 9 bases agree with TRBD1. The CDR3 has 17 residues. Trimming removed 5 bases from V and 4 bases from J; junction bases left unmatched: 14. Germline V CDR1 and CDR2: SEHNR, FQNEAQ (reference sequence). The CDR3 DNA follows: TGTGCCAGCAGCCCAAGGAATACAGGGGGCGCGGGCACTGAAGCTTTCTTT. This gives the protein CASSPRNTGGAGTEAFF.

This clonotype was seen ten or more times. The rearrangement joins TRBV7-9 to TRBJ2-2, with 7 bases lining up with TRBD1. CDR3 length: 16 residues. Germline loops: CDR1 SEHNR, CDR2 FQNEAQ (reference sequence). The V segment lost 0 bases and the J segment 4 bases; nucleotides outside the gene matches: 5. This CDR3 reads CASSLAVTGFTGELFF. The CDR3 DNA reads TGTGCCAGCAGCTTAGCGGTGACAGGGTTCACCGGGGAGCTGTTTTTT.

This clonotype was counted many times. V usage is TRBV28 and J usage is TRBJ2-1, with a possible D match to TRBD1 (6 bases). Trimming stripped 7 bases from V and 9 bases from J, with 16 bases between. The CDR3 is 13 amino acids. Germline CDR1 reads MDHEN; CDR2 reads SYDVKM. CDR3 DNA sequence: TGTGCCAGCACCCCGTGGAGAGGGGGTGAGCAGTTCTTC. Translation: CASTPWRGGEQFF.

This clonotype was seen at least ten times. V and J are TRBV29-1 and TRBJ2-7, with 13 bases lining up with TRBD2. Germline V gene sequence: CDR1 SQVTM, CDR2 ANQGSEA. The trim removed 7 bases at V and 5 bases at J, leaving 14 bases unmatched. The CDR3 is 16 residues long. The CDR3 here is CSATGTSGISLDEQYF. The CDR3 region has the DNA TGCAGCGCTACCGGGACTAGCGGGATTTCTTTGGACGAGCAGTACTTC.